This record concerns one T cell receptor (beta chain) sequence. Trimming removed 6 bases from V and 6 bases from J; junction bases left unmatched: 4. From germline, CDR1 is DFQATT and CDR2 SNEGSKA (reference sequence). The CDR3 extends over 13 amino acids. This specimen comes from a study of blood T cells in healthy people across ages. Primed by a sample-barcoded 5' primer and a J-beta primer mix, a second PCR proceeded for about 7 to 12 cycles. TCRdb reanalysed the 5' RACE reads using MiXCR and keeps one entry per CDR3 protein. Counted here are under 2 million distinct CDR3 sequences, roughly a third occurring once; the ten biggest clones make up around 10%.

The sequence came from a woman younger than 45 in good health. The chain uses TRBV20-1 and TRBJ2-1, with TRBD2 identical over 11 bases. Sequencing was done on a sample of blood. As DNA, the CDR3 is TGCAGTGCCACCGGGACTAGCGGCAATGAGCAGTTCTTC. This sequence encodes CSATGTSGNEQFF.